This T cell receptor (beta chain) came from a study of T cells in Graves' hyperthyroidism and ophthalmopathy. Investigators excluded patients with uncontrolled infection, other autoimmune disease, pregnancy or lactation. Fresh peripheral blood, about 9.9 ml, yielded the PBMCs. J lost 7 bases, V lost 8 bases, and 7 bases had no gene match. This CDR3 spans 14 amino acids. The germline gives CDR1 SGHAT, CDR2 FQNNGV. Amplification targeted TCR beta CDR3 regions from RNA transcripts. First-round RT-PCR with HTBI primers amplified the TCR CDR3 region. One entry per CDR3 protein, called by TCRdb with MiXCR from the multiplex PCR reads. This sample carries some 500,000 distinct CDR3 sequences, around 15% of them seen once, and the ten largest clones take 15% to 20%. This clonotype was seen many times. What it recognizes is unknown. Study conclusions and caveats: Stable hyperthyroidism was told apart from ophthalmopathy by a model built on 13 V-J features.

V usage is TRBV11-2 and J usage is TRBJ2-2, with 10 bases aligning to TRBD2. The receptor comes from a woman younger than 35 with Graves' hyperthyroidism. Sequencing used blood. The CDR3 loop is CASLLAGVGGELFF. CDR3 nucleotide sequence: TGTGCCAGCCTGCTAGCGGGAGTGGGCGGGGAGCTGTTTTTT.